This T cell receptor (beta chain) was captured in a study of shared clonotypes between healthy human individuals. In germline, CDR1 is SGHAT, CDR2 FQNNGV. The V segment lost 1 base and the J segment 6 bases; nucleotides outside the gene matches: 10. The CDR3 covers 17 residues. Generated by immunoSEQ multiplex PCR, the TCRdb table keeps only in-frame clones and is missing some. The sample contains 1,400,000 or so clones, approximately 98.5% of which appear only once. V is TRBV11-2 and J is TRBJ1-2, with 11 bases identical to TRBD1. Material: naive CD4+ T cells sorted from blood. Subset described: CD45RA+ positively selected. The sequence derives from a man in his thirties or forties in good health. CDR3 protein: CASSLGLWTGGNDGYTF. As DNA, the CDR3 is TGTGCCAGCAGCTTAGGCCTTTGGACAGGGGGCAACGATGGCTACACCTTC.